These 28 T cell receptor beta chains share one sample of origin, sequenced in a study of cytomegalovirus exposure and HLA in healthy donors. Clones were sequenced by immunoSEQ multiplex PCR, and TCRdb holds only the in-frame ones, with some missing. The profile shows about 250,000 clones, 85% to 90% of them singletons. The sample consisted of PBMCs. Every receptor here comes from a man aged 18 to 35 in good health and CMV-seronegative.

The chain combines TRBV5-1 with TRBJ2-5, with D possibly being TRBD1 (5 bases). Germline V gives CDR1 SGHRS, CDR2 YFSETQ. V lost 1 base to trimming and J lost 0 bases, with 7 bases between them. The CDR3 has 14 residues. The CDR3 DNA sequence: TGCGCCAGCAGCTTGCAGGGTCACCAAGAGACCCAGTACTTC. Translated, it gives CASSLQGHQETQYF.

This chain joins TRBV28 and TRBJ2-2; D unclear. The CDR3 is 13 residues long. Germline values: CDR1 MDHEN, CDR2 SYDVKM. V lost 4 bases to trimming and J lost 3 bases, with 6 bases between them. This CDR3 is CASSSAYTGELFF. The DNA for the CDR3 is TGTGCCAGCAGTTCCGCGTACACCGGGGAGCTGTTTTTT.

This chain uses TRBV6-4 with TRBJ2-2; D perhaps matches TRBD1 (6 bases). Germline-derived CDR1 and CDR2 are MRHNA and SNTAGT. The ends were cut back, 3 bases at V and 1 base at J, with 12 bases in the middle. The CDR3 is 16 amino acids. DNA of the CDR3: TGTGCCAGCAGTGAGCAGACAGGTTGGAACACCGGGGAGCTGTTTTTT. Amino acids: CASSEQTGWNTGELFF.

The chain combines TRBV5-1 with TRBJ2-7; TRBD1 agrees at 7 bases. Germline values: CDR1 SGHRS, CDR2 YFSETQ. This CDR3 contains 14 residues. Germline trimming cut 3 bases from V and 6 bases from J; bases unmatched to any gene: 9. The CDR3: CASSSGTAGLEQYF. DNA of the CDR3: TGCGCCAGCAGCTCCGGGACAGCCGGACTCGAGCAGTACTTC.

The V call is TRBV6-5, the J call TRBJ2-7; a weak D match, TRBD1 (6 bases). CDR1 is MNHEY and CDR2 is SVGAGI in the germline V gene. The CDR3 runs 14 residues. Trimming pared 10 bases from V and 8 bases from J, leaving 24 bases between. CDR3 DNA: TGTGCCACGACACAAGGACAGCGATCCGGCAAGCAGTACTTC. This encodes CATTQGQRSGKQYF.

V and J are TRBV28 and TRBJ1-1; D ambiguous. The CDR3 covers 13 residues. Trimming stripped 3 bases from V and 4 bases from J, with 9 bases between. Germline CDR1 and CDR2: MDHEN and SYDVKM. CDR3 bases: TGTGCCAGCAGTTTCCCGGGAGGCACTGAAGCTTTCTTT. Residues: CASSFPGGTEAFF.

This chain uses TRBV4-3 with TRBJ1-5, with D unclear. Germline lookup yields CDR1 LGHNA and CDR2 YSLEER. The CDR3 length is 13 residues. V shed 0 bases and J shed 7 bases, with 7 bases lying between them. The CDR3 region has the DNA TGCGCCAGCAGCCAAGACAGGAGGCAGCCCCAGCATTTT. This encodes CASSQDRRQPQHF.

This clone showed up just a few times. The chain links TRBV10-1 to TRBJ2-2; D perhaps matches TRBD1 (5 bases). Germline CDR1 is WNHNN and CDR2 is SYGVQD (reference sequence). V was trimmed by 6 bases and J by 7 bases, leaving 12 bases between them. The CDR3 consists of 13 residues. The CDR3 loop is CASRAGWNGELFF. The CDR3 nucleotides are TGCGCCAGCAGGGCAGGGTGGAACGGGGAGCTGTTTTTT.

The V and J genes are TRBV9 and TRBJ2-3; TRBD1 might be the D (6 bases). Germline V lookup: CDR1 SGDLS, CDR2 YYNGEE. CDR3 length: 15 residues. With 0 bases removed from V and 5 bases from J, the gap between germline ends came to 13 bases. The CDR3 loop reads CASSVVNRAEDTQYF. Here the CDR3 DNA reads TGTGCCAGCAGCGTAGTAAACAGGGCGGAAGATACGCAGTATTTT.

The chain is built from TRBV9 and TRBJ2-2, with D uncertain. The germline V and J ends were trimmed by 4 bases and 8 bases, with 9 bases remaining between them. CDR1 SGDLS and CDR2 YYNGEE come from the germline V gene. This CDR3 has 12 residues. CDR3 sequence: CASSPRLGELFF. The CDR3 nucleotides are TGTGCCAGCAGCCCCCGGTTAGGGGAGCTGTTTTTT.

This sequence joins TRBV4-1 and TRBJ2-3; 11 positions match TRBD2. The V segment lost 2 bases and the J segment 3 bases; nucleotides outside the gene matches: 7. CDR1 is MGHRA and CDR2 is YSYEKL in the germline V gene. The CDR3 spans 17 residues. CDR3 bases: TGCGCCAGCAGCCAATCGGGACTAGCGGCTGGGACAGATACGCAGTATTTT. Its translation: CASSQSGLAAGTDTQYF.

The chain employs TRBV28 and TRBJ2-3; possible D gene TRBD2, 6 bases. From germline, CDR1 is MDHEN and CDR2 SYDVKM. The CDR3 consists of 15 residues. Trimming stripped 7 bases from V and 1 base from J, with 15 bases between. The CDR3 DNA is TGTGCCAGCACCGCGGGGCGGGGCCGCACAGATACGCAGTATTTT. Its protein is CASTAGRGRTDTQYF.

V usage is TRBV5-1 and J usage is TRBJ2-1; possibly TRBD1 for D (6 bases). Trimming took 0 bases from V and 7 from J, leaving 11 bases between them. The CDR3 totals 14 residues. Germline V lookup: CDR1 SGHRS, CDR2 YFSETQ. The DNA for the CDR3 is TGCGCCAGCAGCTTGGACAGGGTTGGTAATGAGCAGTTCTTC. It yields the protein CASSLDRVGNEQFF.

This clone was counted a few times. The chain links TRBV6-4 to TRBJ2-2; 7 bases agree with TRBD2. This CDR3 region has 16 residues. The junction had 6 bases not matched to a gene; V was cut back by 4 bases and J by 1 base. CDR1 MRHNA and CDR2 SNTAGT come from the germline V gene. The CDR3 loop reads CASSASSGLNTGELFF. CDR3 nucleotide sequence: TGTGCCAGCAGTGCCTCTAGCGGCCTGAACACCGGGGAGCTGTTTTTT.

The DNA of the CDR3 is TGTGCCAGCAGCCCCAGGAGCGGTTACGCCTACGAGCAGTACTTC. It is translated as CASSPRSGYAYEQYF. The rearrangement links TRBV7-9 to TRBJ2-7; D possibly corresponds to TRBD2 (5 bases). The germline V and J ends were trimmed by 5 bases and 2 bases, with 16 bases remaining between them. The CDR3 covers 15 residues. Germline V gene sequence: CDR1 SEHNR, CDR2 FQNEAQ (reference sequence).

V and J are TRBV4-1 and TRBJ2-2, with a tentative D call TRBD2 (5 bases). Deletions cut 3 bases from V and 5 bases from J, with 10 bases between. The germline V gene has CDR1 MGHRA and CDR2 YSYEKL. There are 14 residues in the CDR3. The CDR3 region is CASSHNGGTGELFF. As DNA, the CDR3 is TGCGCCAGCAGCCATAATGGCGGGACCGGGGAGCTGTTTTTT.

J is TRBJ2-7 and V is TRBV19; 9 bases are a match to TRBD2. This CDR3 is built from 18 residues. Germline CDR1 and CDR2: LNHDA and SQIVND (reference sequence). V trimming: 5 bases; J trimming: 0 bases; junction bases outside the gene matches: 14. The CDR3 protein is CASSPRRFSGGGSYEQYF. CDR3 nucleotides: TGTGCCAGTAGTCCCCGTCGGTTTAGCGGGGGCGGCTCCTACGAGCAGTACTTC.

The chain is built from TRBV27 and TRBJ2-2, with a possible D match to TRBD1 (5 bases). This CDR3 contains 14 residues. CDR1 MNHEY and CDR2 SMNVEV come from the germline V gene (reference sequence). Trimming took off 5 bases at V and 13 bases at J, with 20 bases between the two ends. The CDR3 region has the DNA TGTGCCAGCAGTCGTTCCAGGGTAGATTTGGGGCTGTTTTTT. Protein: CASSRSRVDLGLFF.

This chain connects TRBV4-2 to TRBJ1-1; 8 bases match TRBD1. Per germline, CDR1 LGHNA and CDR2 YNFKEQ. The CDR3 is made up of 12 amino acids. With 2 bases clipped from V and 10 bases from J, the junction kept 3 bases outside the gene matches. The CDR3 loop reads CASSQNDRGAFF. CDR3 in DNA: TGTGCCAGCAGCCAAAACGACAGGGGAGCTTTCTTT.

The chain joins TRBV28 to TRBJ2-1; 8 nucleotides match TRBD2. Germline loops: CDR1 MDHEN, CDR2 SYDVKM. The ends lost 6 bases at V and 2 bases at J; junction bases unmatched: 9. The CDR3 is made up of 16 amino acids. CDR3 residues: CASSTYSGDAYNEQFF. CDR3 DNA sequence: TGTGCCAGCAGCACATATAGCGGGGACGCCTACAATGAGCAGTTCTTC.

This chain connects TRBV6-5 to TRBJ1-5; TRBD1 is a possible D gene (6 bases). V lost 7 bases, J lost 6 bases, and 13 bases lay in between. In germline, CDR1 is MNHEY, CDR2 SVGAGI. The CDR3 has 13 amino acids. The CDR3, as DNA: TGTGCCAGCACCCAACAGGGAAGTCAGCCCCAGCATTTT. Encoded protein: CASTQQGSQPQHF.

J is TRBJ1-5 and V is TRBV28; weak D call: TRBD1 (5 bases). Trimming stripped 3 bases from V and 1 base from J, with 16 bases between. The CDR3 consists of 17 residues. From germline, CDR1 is MDHEN and CDR2 SYDVKM. The CDR3 region is CASSFWRGQHSNQPQHF. The DNA for the CDR3 is TGTGCCAGCAGTTTCTGGAGGGGTCAGCACAGCAATCAGCCCCAGCATTTT.

The chain joins TRBV13 to TRBJ2-7; D remains unclear. This CDR3 spans 11 amino acids. CDR1 and CDR2 (germline): PRHDT, FYEKMQ (reference sequence). V gave up 4 bases and J gave up 6 bases, with 7 bases separating them. For the CDR3, the DNA is TGTGCCAGCAGCTCTAGTTCCGAGCAGTACTTC. Amino acid sequence: CASSSSSEQYF.

V is TRBV6-5 and J is TRBJ1-1, with TRBD1 matching 7 bases. J gave up 4 bases and V 7 bases, and 6 bases lay outside the gene matches. Per germline, CDR1 MNHEY and CDR2 SVGAGI. The CDR3 runs to 13 residues. CDR3 sequence: CASKRGLSTEAFF. In DNA form, the CDR3 reads TGTGCCAGCAAGAGGGGGCTCAGCACTGAAGCTTTCTTT.

The genes are TRBV5-4 and TRBJ2-7, with TRBD2 as a possible D gene (5 bases). The CDR3 runs 15 residues. Trimming took off 4 bases at V and 0 bases at J, with 14 bases between the two ends. The germline gives CDR1 SGHNT, CDR2 YYREEE (reference sequence). In DNA, the CDR3 is TGTGCCAGCAGCCCCGGGTTCCGGGGCTCCTACGAGCAGTACTTC. It translates to CASSPGFRGSYEQYF.

In this sample, this clone turned up once. The chain employs TRBV18 and TRBJ1-2; 7 bases map to TRBD1. The CDR3 has 18 residues. In germline, CDR1 is KGHSH, CDR2 LQKENI. J gave up 4 bases and V 1 base, and 15 bases lay outside the gene matches. The CDR3 nucleotides read TGTGCCAGCTCACCACTATGGGGACAGACCGAATTAGGCTATGGCTACACCTTC. Protein sequence: CASSPLWGQTELGYGYTF.

The CDR3, as DNA: TGTGCCAGCAGTTTATCCGGGTCAACTGATACGCAGTATTTT. Amino acid sequence: CASSLSGSTDTQYF. The chain is built from TRBV27 and TRBJ2-3, with D uncertain. Germline V gives CDR1 MNHEY, CDR2 SMNVEV (reference sequence). CDR3 length: 14 amino acids. Trimming shortened V by 0 bases and J by 6 bases, and 10 bases separated the two germline ends.

V is TRBV7-2 and J is TRBJ2-5, with TRBD2 as a possible D gene (6 bases). Deletions cut 7 bases from V and 4 bases from J, with 19 bases between. Germline-derived CDR1 and CDR2 are SGHTA and FQGNSA. CDR3 length: 15 residues. Here the CDR3 reads CASNLGGGRPETQYF. The CDR3 DNA sequence: TGTGCCAGCAACCTCGGGGGTGGCCGGCCAGAGACCCAGTACTTC.